The 22 T cell receptor beta chains below all came from one sample that was sequenced in a study of technical replicates of blood from a handful of donors. The data were produced by immunoSEQ multiplex PCR, yet TCRdb's version contains in-frame clones alone and is incomplete. The sample lists around 80,000 clones, 89% occurring once. Material for sequencing was T cells isolated from PBMCs. The receptors stem from a human donor in good health.

The V call is TRBV7-2, the J call TRBJ2-2; TRBD2 agrees at 8 bases. The J segment lost 1 base and the V segment lost 1 base, leaving 5 bases of the junction unmatched. This CDR3 comprises 17 residues. Germline CDR1 reads SGHTA; CDR2 reads FQGNSA. DNA of the CDR3: TGTGCCAGCAGCTTAGATGGCGCGGGAGGGAACACCGGGGAGCTGTTTTTT. Protein: CASSLDGAGGNTGELFF.

The chain employs TRBV7-2 and TRBJ1-2; D is ambiguous. The CDR3 is 14 amino acids. Germline assignment: CDR1 SGHTA and CDR2 FQGNSA. V shed 5 bases and J shed 8 bases, with 18 bases lying between them. The CDR3 protein is CASSPLVGENGYTF. In DNA, the CDR3 is TGTGCCAGCAGCCCGCTAGTCGGTGAGAACGGCTACACCTTC.

This clone has just one count. The chain is built from TRBV2 and TRBJ2-7; 10 bases fit TRBD1. The V segment lost 1 base and the J segment 3 bases; nucleotides outside the gene matches: 3. This CDR3 region has 15 residues. Germline V lookup: CDR1 SNHLY, CDR2 FYNNEI. CDR3 loop: CASSEVGQGVYEQYF. The CDR3 DNA reads TGTGCCAGCAGTGAAGTTGGACAGGGGGTCTACGAGCAGTACTTC.

This clone appeared once. CDR3 loop: CASSIGLAGGQETQYF. The CDR3 DNA sequence: TGTGCCAGTAGTATAGGACTAGCGGGAGGGCAGGAGACCCAGTACTTC. The chain employs TRBV19 and TRBJ2-5; TRBD2 matches 14 bases. Germline V gene lookup returns CDR1 LNHDA and CDR2 SQIVND (reference sequence). The V and J ends lost 1 base and 5 bases, in that order; junction bases with no gene match: 3. This CDR3 is built from 16 residues.

V and J are TRBV28 and TRBJ2-7; 15 nucleotides agree with TRBD2. This CDR3 region has 18 residues. Germline trimming cut 5 bases from V and 4 bases from J; bases unmatched to any gene: 12. CDR1 and CDR2 (germline): MDHEN, SYDVKM. CDR3 DNA: TGTGCCAGCAGTCCCCCCGGACTAGCGGGAGGGACCGCATACGAGCAGTACTTC. This codes for CASSPPGLAGGTAYEQYF.

V is TRBV18 and J is TRBJ2-5; possibly TRBD2 for D (5 bases). Trimming pared 2 bases from V and 4 bases from J, leaving 14 bases between. The CDR3 is made up of 15 amino acids. Looked up from germline, CDR1 is KGHSH and CDR2 is LQKENI. In nucleotides, the CDR3 is TGTGCCAGCTCACCAAGACTGATGAGCGGAGAGACCCAGTACTTC. Residues: CASSPRLMSGETQYF.

The genes are TRBV27 and TRBJ1-3; 10 bases agree with TRBD1. CDR1 and CDR2 (germline): MNHEY, SMNVEV (reference sequence). The CDR3 runs 17 residues. The V and J ends lost 5 bases and 0 bases, in that order; junction bases with no gene match: 7. CDR3 residues: CASSPGTGDFSGNTIYF. CDR3 bases: TGTGCCAGCAGTCCCGGGACAGGGGACTTCTCTGGAAACACCATATATTTT.

This clone was observed once. The J gene is TRBJ2-1, the V gene TRBV21-1; the table's TRBD2 call for D was not verified on the DNA. TRBV21-1 is a pseudogene segment. The CDR3 sequence is 14 residues long. This chain's CDR3 is CAGRTSDTYNEQFF. Written as DNA, the CDR3 is TGTGCCGGACGGACTAGCGACACCTACAATGAGCAGTTCTTC.

The chain is built from TRBV25-1 and TRBJ2-3; 8 bases are shared with TRBD1. The CDR3 length is 17 residues. CDR1 MGHDK and CDR2 SYGVNS come from the germline V gene. J gave up 2 bases and V 6 bases, and 13 bases lay outside the gene matches. The CDR3 protein is CASRRNAGTGFTDTQYF. DNA of the CDR3: TGTGCCAGCAGACGAAACGCCGGGACAGGTTTCACAGATACGCAGTATTTT.

This clone was counted only a few times. The DNA for the CDR3 is TGCAGCGTTGTGGAAGGGGACACCGGGGAGCTGTTTTTT. Encoded protein: CSVVEGDTGELFF. The V and J genes are TRBV29-1 and TRBJ2-2, with D perhaps TRBD1 (5 bases). The length of the CDR3 is 13 residues. The ends were cut back, 4 bases at V and 3 bases at J, with 9 bases in the middle. Germline V gives CDR1 SQVTM, CDR2 ANQGSEA.

The chain links TRBV28 to TRBJ1-2, with D possibly TRBD1 on 5 matching bases. CDR3 length: 12 amino acids. V was pared by 6 bases and J by 7 bases, with 12 bases between. Germline V CDR1 and CDR2: MDHEN, SYDVKM. This chain's CDR3 is CASRGQGGGYTF. Written as DNA, the CDR3 is TGTGCCAGCAGAGGGCAGGGCGGTGGCTACACCTTC.

The rearrangement uses TRBV13 and TRBJ2-1; TRBD1 is a possible D gene (5 bases). CDR3 length equals 15 residues. With 5 bases removed from V and 8 bases from J, the gap between germline ends came to 19 bases. CDR1 PRHDT and CDR2 FYEKMQ come from the germline V gene (reference sequence). CDR3 in amino acids: CASSAPSLWGHEQFF. CDR3 bases: TGTGCCAGCAGCGCCCCTAGTTTGTGGGGCCATGAGCAGTTCTTC.

This sequence joins TRBV15 and TRBJ1-3, with D tentatively TRBD1 (5 bases). This CDR3 comprises 15 residues. CDR1 LNHNV and CDR2 YYDKDF come from the germline V gene (reference sequence). Trimming cost V 0 bases and J 4 bases, with 10 bases left between them. The CDR3 nucleotides read TGTGCCACCAGCAGAGATACGGGGGAGGGAAACACCATATATTTT. Encoded protein: CATSRDTGEGNTIYF.

The chain recombines TRBV4-2 with TRBJ2-1, with D uncertain. This CDR3 region has 15 residues. The germline CDR1 and CDR2 sequences are LGHNA and YNFKEQ. V lost 0 bases, J lost 4 bases, and 10 bases lay in between. CDR3 in DNA: TGTGCCAGCAGCCAAGAAAAAAGCGAGTACAATGAGCAGTTCTTC. Translating gives CASSQEKSEYNEQFF.

The chain recombines TRBV10-3 with TRBJ2-1, with 8 nucleotides matching TRBD2. Germline lookup yields CDR1 ENHRY and CDR2 SYGVKD. This CDR3 has 17 amino acids. V shed 3 bases and J 0 bases; nucleotides not matched to a gene: 7. In DNA, the CDR3 is TGTGCCATCAGTGACTATTCGGGAGGGAGCTCCTACAATGAGCAGTTCTTC. Its translation: CAISDYSGGSSYNEQFF.

The chain has TRBV19 and TRBJ2-3, with 7 bases identical to TRBD2. Germline CDR1 and CDR2: LNHDA and SQIVND (reference sequence). V lost 5 bases, J lost 5 bases, and 10 bases stayed unmatched. The CDR3 is 15 residues long. The CDR3 protein is CASSPWREIGDTQYF. DNA for the CDR3: TGTGCCAGTAGTCCCTGGCGGGAGATTGGAGATACGCAGTATTTT.

The J gene is TRBJ1-3, the V gene TRBV7-9; TRBD1 is a possible D gene (5 bases). Deletions cut 1 base from V and 0 bases from J, with 13 bases between. This CDR3 contains 17 residues. Germline lookup yields CDR1 SEHNR and CDR2 FQNEAQ (reference sequence). The CDR3 spells CASSLDAGTGSGNTIYF. The CDR3 DNA follows: TGTGCCAGCAGCTTAGACGCCGGGACTGGCTCTGGAAACACCATATATTTT.

The chain links TRBV28 to TRBJ2-7; TRBD1 agrees at 10 bases. The length of the CDR3 is 14 residues. V shed 5 bases, J shed 4 bases, and the junction held 5 bases outside the gene matches. The germline CDR1 and CDR2 sequences are MDHEN and SYDVKM. CDR3 coding DNA: TGTGCCAGCAGTGGGACAGGGGTCCTTTACGAGCAGTACTTC. Residues: CASSGTGVLYEQYF.

This chain connects TRBV7-2 to TRBJ1-5; D not resolved. The V end was cut by 5 bases, the J end by 3 bases, with 17 bases between. The CDR3 is made up of 16 amino acids. The germline V gene encodes CDR1 SGHTA and CDR2 FQGNSA. The CDR3 DNA is TGTGCCAGCAGCGCCAACTCGGGAGCTTTCAATCAGCCCCAGCATTTT. Its translation: CASSANSGAFNQPQHF. Full variable domain (outside the CDR3, taken from reference TRBV7-2 and TRBJ1-5): GAGVSQSPSNKVTEKGKDVELRCDPISGHTALYWYRQSLGQGLEFLIYFQGNSAPDKSGLPSDRFSAERTGGSVSTLTIQRTQQEDSAVYLCASSANSGAFNQPQHFGDGTRLSIL.

The rearrangement joins TRBV4-2 to TRBJ2-7; D possibly corresponds to TRBD1 (7 bases). CDR3 size: 15 residues. The germline V gene encodes CDR1 LGHNA and CDR2 YNFKEQ. The V gene lost 4 bases and the J gene lost 3 bases, with 16 bases spanning the gap. CDR3 in amino acids: CASSPRGERHYEQYF. The CDR3 nucleotides read TGTGCCAGCAGCCCCAGGGGGGAGCGGCACTACGAGCAGTACTTC.

The gene calls are TRBV4-3 and TRBJ1-2; D is possibly TRBD1 (6 bases). Germline CDR1 is LGHNA and CDR2 is YSLEER. The CDR3 is made up of 17 amino acids. Deletions cut 0 bases from V and 3 bases from J, with 17 bases between. CDR3 sequence reads: CASSQDTLAGEYYGYTF. The CDR3, as DNA: TGCGCCAGCAGCCAAGACACTCTGGCAGGGGAATACTATGGCTACACCTTC.

This clone was picked up one time. The rearrangement uses TRBV6-5 and TRBJ2-1, with 9 nucleotides matching TRBD2. In germline, CDR1 is MNHEY, CDR2 SVGAGI. The J segment lost 6 bases and the V segment lost 5 bases, leaving 5 bases of the junction unmatched. This CDR3 is 14 amino acids long. CDR3 DNA sequence: TGTGCCAGCAGTACTAGCGGGTCCGCCAATGAGCAGTTCTTC. This sequence encodes CASSTSGSANEQFF.